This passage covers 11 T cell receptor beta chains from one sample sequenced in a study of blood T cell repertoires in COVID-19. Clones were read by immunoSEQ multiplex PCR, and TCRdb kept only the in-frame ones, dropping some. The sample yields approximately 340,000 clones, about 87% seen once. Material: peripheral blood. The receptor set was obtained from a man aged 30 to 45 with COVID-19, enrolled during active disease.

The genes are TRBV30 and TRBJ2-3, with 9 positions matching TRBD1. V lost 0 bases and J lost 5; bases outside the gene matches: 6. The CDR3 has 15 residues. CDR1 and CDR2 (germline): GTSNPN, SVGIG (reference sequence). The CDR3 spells CAWSVRGQGRDTQYF. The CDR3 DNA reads TGTGCCTGGAGTGTACGAGGACAGGGGCGAGATACGCAGTATTTT.

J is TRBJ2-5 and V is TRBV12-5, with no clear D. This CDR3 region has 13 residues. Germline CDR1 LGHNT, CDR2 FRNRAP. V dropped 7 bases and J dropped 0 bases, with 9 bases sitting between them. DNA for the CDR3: TGTGCTAGTGCCTACAGCAACCAAGAGACCCAGTACTTC. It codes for CASAYSNQETQYF.

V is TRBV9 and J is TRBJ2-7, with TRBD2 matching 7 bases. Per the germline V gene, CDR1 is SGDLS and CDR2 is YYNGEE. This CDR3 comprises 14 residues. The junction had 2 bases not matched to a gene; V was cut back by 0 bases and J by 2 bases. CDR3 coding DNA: TGTGCCAGCAGCGTAGCGGGGGGTACCTACGAGCAGTACTTC. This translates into CASSVAGGTYEQYF.

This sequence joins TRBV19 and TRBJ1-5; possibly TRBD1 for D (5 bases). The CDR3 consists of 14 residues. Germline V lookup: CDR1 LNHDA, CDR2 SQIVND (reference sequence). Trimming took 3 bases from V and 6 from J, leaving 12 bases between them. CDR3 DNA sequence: TGTGCCAGTAGTATGGGTAGCCAGGGTCAGCCCCAGCATTTT. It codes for CASSMGSQGQPQHF.

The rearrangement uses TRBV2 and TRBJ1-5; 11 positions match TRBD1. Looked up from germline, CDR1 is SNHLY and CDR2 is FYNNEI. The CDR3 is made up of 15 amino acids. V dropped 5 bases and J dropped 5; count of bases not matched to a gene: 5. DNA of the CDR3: TGTGCCAGCAGTTATGGGACAGGGGGGTATCAGCCCCAGCATTTT. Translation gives CASSYGTGGYQPQHF.

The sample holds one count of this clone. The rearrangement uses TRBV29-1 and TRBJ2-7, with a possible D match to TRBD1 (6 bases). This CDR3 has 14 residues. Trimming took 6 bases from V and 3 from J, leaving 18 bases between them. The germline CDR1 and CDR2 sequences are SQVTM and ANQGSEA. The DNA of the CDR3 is TGCAGCGTAAGCCTCCCGACAGGCATCTACGAGCAGTACTTC. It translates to CSVSLPTGIYEQYF.

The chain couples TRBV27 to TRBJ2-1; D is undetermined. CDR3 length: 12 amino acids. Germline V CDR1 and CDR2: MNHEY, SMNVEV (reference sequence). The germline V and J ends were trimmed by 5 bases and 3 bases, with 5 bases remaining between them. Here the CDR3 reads CASSGFYNEQFF. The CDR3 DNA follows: TGTGCCAGCAGTGGCTTCTACAATGAGCAGTTCTTC.

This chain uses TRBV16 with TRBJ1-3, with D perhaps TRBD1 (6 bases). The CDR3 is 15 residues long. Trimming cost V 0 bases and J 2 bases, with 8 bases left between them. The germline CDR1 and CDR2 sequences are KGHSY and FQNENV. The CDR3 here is CASSQSGTTGNTIYF. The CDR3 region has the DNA TGTGCCAGCAGCCAATCCGGGACAACTGGAAACACCATATATTTT.

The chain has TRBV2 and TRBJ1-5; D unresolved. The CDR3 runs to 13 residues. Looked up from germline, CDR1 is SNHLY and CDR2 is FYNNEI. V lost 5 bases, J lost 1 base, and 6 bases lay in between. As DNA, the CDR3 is TGTGCCAGCAGTCCCGGGAGCAATCAGCCCCAGCATTTT. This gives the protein CASSPGSNQPQHF.

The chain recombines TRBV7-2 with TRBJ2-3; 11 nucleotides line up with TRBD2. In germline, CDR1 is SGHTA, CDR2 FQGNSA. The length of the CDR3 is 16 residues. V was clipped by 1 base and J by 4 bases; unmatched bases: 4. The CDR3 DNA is TGTGCCAGCAGCTTAGTCGGTAGCGGGGGGGCAGATACGCAGTATTTT. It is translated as CASSLVGSGGADTQYF.

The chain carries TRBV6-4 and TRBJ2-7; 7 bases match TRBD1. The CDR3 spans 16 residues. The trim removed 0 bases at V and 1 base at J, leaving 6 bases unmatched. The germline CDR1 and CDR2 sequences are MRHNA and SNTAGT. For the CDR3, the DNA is TGTGCCAGCAGTGACTCGAACGGGGACAGATCCTACGAGCAGTACTTC. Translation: CASSDSNGDRSYEQYF.